These T cell receptor beta chains were read from a single sample in a study of shared T cell receptors in the human thymus. Using immunoSEQ multiplex PCR, the repertoire was profiled, and TCRdb retains in-frame clones only, with some absent. The table includes more than 550,000 clones, approximately 89% detected once. The data were also submitted as part of a second study, on human thymus T cells.

Sequences were obtained from thymocytes. The receptors were sampled from a boy under two years old with a congenital heart defect. The CDR3 runs from the conserved cysteine through the conserved F or W. A D gene is named only where the DNA matches it firmly. Only some rows state a clone size, as once, few, many or a class for expanded clones.

TRBV28	-	-	TRBJ1-5	TGTGCCAGCAGTTTACCAGGGAATAGCAATCAGCCCCAGCATTTT	CASSLPGNSNQPQHF
TRBV7-2	-	few	TRBJ2-1	TGTGCCAGCAGTTCAGACTGTTACAATGAGCAGTTCTTC	CASSSDCYNEQFF
TRBV5-1	TRBD1	few	TRBJ1-1	TGCGCCAGCAGCTTCGGGACAGATGATGAAGCTTTCTTT	CASSFGTDDEAFF
TRBV28	TRBD1	-	TRBJ1-2	TGTGCCAGCAGTCGCCGCAGGGGGCCTATTCGTGGCTACACCTTC	CASSRRRGPIRGYTF
TRBV5-4	TRBD2	-	TRBJ2-7	TGTGCCAGCAGCTTCCAGCGGGGGCGCACGTACGAGCAGTACTTC	CASSFQRGRTYEQYF
TRBV27	-	-	TRBJ1-4	TGTGCCAGCAGTTTATCGGAGGTTTTAAATGAAAAACTGTTTTTT	CASSLSEVLNEKLFF
TRBV10-3	-	-	TRBJ1-3	TGTGCCATCGGCGGCAGGGCATGGACTGGAAACACCATATATTTT	CAIGGRAWTGNTIYF
TRBV5-6	-	once	TRBJ2-7	TGTGCCAGCAGCTCGGGACTCGCCGAGAAGGGCTCCTACGAGCAGTACTTC	CASSSGLAEKGSYEQYF
TRBV29-1	TRBD1	once	TRBJ1-1	TGCAGCGTCGGGACAGGGATTAACACTGAAGCTTTCTTT	CSVGTGINTEAFF
TRBV27	TRBD1	-	TRBJ1-6	TGTGCCAGCAGTTTACAGGGGGTTTATAATTCACCCCTCCACTTT	CASSLQGVYNSPLHF
TRBV6-4	-	-	TRBJ2-3	TGTGCCAGCAGGGCACGCCGGCCGCGGGTGAGCCGGGAGACAGATACGCAGTATTTT	CASRARRPRVSRETDTQYF
TRBV29-1	TRBD1	-	TRBJ2-5	TGCAGCGTTAGGGACAGGGAAGAGACCCAGTACTTC	CSVRDREETQYF
TRBV6-5	-	-	TRBJ1-1	TGTGCCAGCAGTTACCAACACCACACTGAAGCTTTCTTT	CASSYQHHTEAFF
TRBV25-1	-	few	TRBJ2-5	TGTGCCAGCAGTGAACCTCCGAACCCTGAGCTACGCCAAGAGACCCAGTACTTC	CASSEPPNPELRQETQYF
TRBV11-3	TRBD2	-	TRBJ2-5	TGTGCCAGCAGCCCGGGACTAGCGGGAGTACGGGATGAGACCCAGTACTTC	CASSPGLAGVRDETQYF
TRBV6-6	-	-	TRBJ1-5	TGTGCCAGCAGTTACCCCAGGGGTTGGGTTCAGCCCCAGCATTTT	CASSYPRGWVQPQHF
TRBV5-4	TRBD1	-	TRBJ1-3	TGTGCCAGCAGCCGAAGACAGGGGGCAGGATCTGGAAACACCATATATTTT	CASSRRQGAGSGNTIYF
TRBV7-2	TRBD2	-	TRBJ2-5	TGTGCCAGCAGCCACTGGCAGCGGGGGGGCCGAGAGACCCAGTACTTC	CASSHWQRGGRETQYF
TRBV5-4	-	-	TRBJ2-7	TGTGCCAGCAGCTTCGACACGAACGAGCAGTACTTC	CASSFDTNEQYF
TRBV29-1	TRBD1	-	TRBJ1-2	TGCAGCGTTGAAGATAACATGACAGGGGGCTCTGGCGGCTACACCTTC	CSVEDNMTGGSGGYTF
TRBV7-9	TRBD2	-	TRBJ2-7	TGTGCCACCTCGACTAGCGGGAGCTACGAGCAGTACTTC	CATSTSGSYEQYF
TRBV4-1	-	-	TRBJ2-5	TGCGCCAGCAGCCAAGCAGCGGCAGAGACCCAGTACTTC	CASSQAAAETQYF
TRBV5-1	-	-	TRBJ1-4	TGCGCCAGCAGCGAAGGACATTCTAATGAAAAACTGTTTTTT	CASSEGHSNEKLFF
TRBV10-2	TRBD1	few	TRBJ1-6	TGCGCCAGCAGTGAGCCCTGGACAGGGACGACCTCCTATAATTCACCCCTCCACTTT	CASSEPWTGTTSYNSPLHF
TRBV4-2	-	-	TRBJ1-4	TGTGCCAGCAGCCAAGATCTTGGAGGCGGGGAGCACTCTAATGAAAAACTGTTTTTT	CASSQDLGGGEHSNEKLFF
TRBV4-3	TRBD1	-	TRBJ2-7	TGCGCCAGCAGCCAAGATCCCGGGACAGGCTCCTACGAGCAGTACTTC	CASSQDPGTGSYEQYF
TRBV7-9	TRBD2	once	TRBJ2-3	TGTGCCAGCAGCTTCACGGGAGGGCCCTCAGATACGCAGTATTTT	CASSFTGGPSDTQYF
TRBV7-6	TRBD1	-	TRBJ2-1	TGTGCCAGCAGCTCCGACCCGGGACAGACCTACAATGAGCAGTTCTTC	CASSSDPGQTYNEQFF
TRBV27	-	-	TRBJ2-5	TGTGCCAGCAGTTTGCGACGGGGAGAGACCCAGTACTTC	CASSLRRGETQYF
TRBV14	-	few	TRBJ2-3	TGTGCCAGCAGCCCCGGCGGCACCCAAATGGGTACGCAGTATTTT	CASSPGGTQMGTQYF
TRBV25-1	TRBD1	-	TRBJ1-5	TGTGCCAGCAGTGAACGAGGGACAGGGGACAATCAGCCCCAGCATTTT	CASSERGTGDNQPQHF
TRBV2	TRBD1	-	TRBJ1-5	TGTGCCAGCAGTGGGGATTACAGGGGGCTAATAAATCAGCCCCAGCATTTT	CASSGDYRGLINQPQHF
TRBV15	-	-	TRBJ2-1	TGTGCCACCAGCAGAGATGCGGGCAGGCGATACAATGAGCAGTTCTTC	CATSRDAGRRYNEQFF
TRBV29-1	-	-	TRBJ2-5	TGCAGCGTTGTTAGGGGTTTAGATCTAATTCGAATCGAGACCCAGTACTTC	CSVVRGLDLIRIETQYF
TRBV2	-	-	TRBJ1-3	TGTGCCAGCAGTGAAGCAGCGTTTGGCTCTGGAAACACCATATATTTT	CASSEAAFGSGNTIYF
TRBV10-1	-	-	TRBJ2-1	TGCGCCAGCAGTGATCGGAGGCTGGAACAGTTCTTC	CASSDRRLEQFF
TRBV4-2	TRBD1	-	TRBJ2-7	TGTGCCAGCAGCCAAAGCACGGGACAGATCTCCTACGAGCAGTACTTC	CASSQSTGQISYEQYF
TRBV7-6	-	-	TRBJ1-3	TGTGCCAGCAGCTTAGCGGAGTCGTTTTTCCTCTCTGGAAACACCATATATTTT	CASSLAESFFLSGNTIYF
TRBV10-3	TRBD1	once	TRBJ1-5	TGTGCCATCAGTGAAGGGACAGTCCACGGCTATAGCAATCAGCCCCAGCATTTT	CAISEGTVHGYSNQPQHF
TRBV18	-	-	TRBJ2-1	TGTGCCAGCTCAGACCGGGTAAAGCCCTTATCCTACAATGAGCAGTTCTTC	CASSDRVKPLSYNEQFF
TRBV28	-	-	TRBJ1-1	TGTGCCAGCACCCAGGGAAGGATGAACACTGAAGCTTTCTTT	CASTQGRMNTEAFF
TRBV5-1	TRBD1	few	TRBJ2-7	TGCGCCAGCAGCTACGGACAGGGCTACGAGCAGTACTTC	CASSYGQGYEQYF
TRBV6-1	TRBD1	-	TRBJ1-2	TGTGCCAGCACCCGACAGGGGGGATATGGCTACACCTTC	CASTRQGGYGYTF
TRBV27	TRBD2	-	TRBJ2-3	TGTGCCAGCAGTTTTCCCGGTAGTAGCGGGAGCACAGATACGCAGTATTTT	CASSFPGSSGSTDTQYF
TRBV29-1	TRBD1	-	TRBJ2-5	TGCAGCGTAAACAACAGGGGGCCCCACGCCGAGACCCAGTACTTC	CSVNNRGPHAETQYF
TRBV28	-	-	TRBJ2-4	TGTGCCACCCAGCGGGTTGACAAAAACATTCAGTACTTC	CATQRVDKNIQYF
TRBV13	-	-	TRBJ2-5	TGTGCCAGCAGCTTCACCCCGTGGGGGGAGCAAGAGACCCAGTACTTC	CASSFTPWGEQETQYF
TRBV10-3	TRBD1	few	TRBJ1-1	TGTGCCATCGCGAAAGGGACAGTGAACACTGAAGCTTTCTTT	CAIAKGTVNTEAFF
TRBV4-2	-	few	TRBJ2-7	TGTGCCAGCAGCCAAGGAACCCCGGGACCTCGGCCTCGGGACTCACGTTACGAGCAGTACTTC	CASSQGTPGPRPRDSRYEQYF
TRBV7-9	TRBD2	once	TRBJ2-7	TGTGCCAGCAGCTTAGCACCGTTTTTGCGGGAGGGCTCCTACGAGCAGTACTTC	CASSLAPFLREGSYEQYF
TRBV2	TRBD1	few	TRBJ1-1	TGTGCCAGCAGTCTGGGACAGGTCGTCACTGAAGCTTTCTTT	CASSLGQVVTEAFF
TRBV12-5	-	-	TRBJ1-1	TGTGCTAGTGCTATTCTCGGAAGAGAGGACACTGAAGCTTTCTTT	CASAILGREDTEAFF
TRBV5-6	TRBD1	-	TRBJ1-1	TGTGCCAGCAGCCTCAGGGGGACTGAAGCTTTCTTT	CASSLRGTEAFF
TRBV5-6	TRBD1	-	TRBJ2-2	TGTGCCAGCAGCCCGGGACAGTCCCTCTTCAATAAAACCGGGGAGCTGTTTTTT	CASSPGQSLFNKTGELFF
TRBV30	TRBD1	-	TRBJ1-4	TGTGCCTGGAGTACCGGACAGGGGGCGCGAGAAAAACTGTTTTTT	CAWSTGQGAREKLFF
TRBV28	TRBD1	-	TRBJ1-2	TGTGCCAGCAGTTTTGAGATTGACAGGGCATATGGCTACACCTTC	CASSFEIDRAYGYTF